The entry below gives a single T cell receptor beta chain sequence along with its context. Germline V gene lookup returns CDR1 LNHDA and CDR2 SQIVND (reference sequence). This CDR3 comprises 14 residues. The V and J ends lost 5 bases and 4 bases, in that order; junction bases with no gene match: 4. Original processing notes: It was from reference gene primer amplification that nucleated cell counts were estimated. Repertoires were generated with immunoSEQ multiplex PCR, while TCRdb's copy carries only in-frame clones and drops some. The V and J calls and clone size were taken over from that table, and D and trimming were inferred from the DNA. The sample lists some 490,000 clones, 75% to 90% occurring once. Each recovered donor of Cohort 3 presented with two negative PCRs, clearance, or symptom resolution. These data originate in a study of blood T cell repertoires in COVID-19. Overall study: PBMCs, B-cell-depleted T cells, or T cells were the source of the cDNA or gDNA that made up the material.

The sequencing sample was made of PBMCs or T cells enriched from blood (not recorded which). This receptor was obtained from a woman aged 60 to 75 who had recovered from COVID-19. J is TRBJ1-4 and V is TRBV19, with 7 bases fitting TRBD1. CDR3 sequence (DNA): TGTGCCAGTAGTCCGGGACAGTTTAATGAAAAACTGTTTTTT. It yields the protein CASSPGQFNEKLFF.